A single sample is the source of the 28 T cell receptor beta chains below, sequenced in a study of T cells after yellow fever vaccination. MiXCR, applied by TCRdb to the 5' RACE reads, yields one record per CDR3 protein. The sample shows under 200,000 distinct CDR3 sequences, 6% to 7.5% of them seen only once. The specimen comprised CD4+ T cells sorted from PBMCs, sampled 4 to 5 days after the first yellow fever vaccination. The receptors derive from a man between 18 and 29 years old who received the YFV17D yellow fever vaccine.

This clonotype came up many times. The V gene is TRBV7-8, the J gene TRBJ2-1; the D gene is possibly TRBD1 (6 bases). There are 16 residues in the CDR3. Trimming stripped 1 base from V and 1 base from J, with 11 bases between. Germline loops: CDR1 SGHVS, CDR2 FQNEAQ. DNA of the CDR3: TGTGCCAGCAGCTTAGTTCAGGGGATTTCCTACAATGAGCAGTTCTTC. This codes for CASSLVQGISYNEQFF. Full variable domain (outside the CDR3, taken from reference TRBV7-8 and TRBJ2-1): GAGVSQSPRYKVAKRGQDVALRCDPISGHVSLFWYQQALGQGPEFLTYFQNEAQLDKSGLPSDRFFAERPEGSVSTLKIQRTQQEDSAVYLCASSLVQGISYNEQFFGPGTRLTVL.

This clonotype was counted at least ten times. The chain uses TRBV5-5 and TRBJ2-7; no clear D gene. The CDR3 sequence is 15 residues long. V was shortened by 0 bases and J by 4 bases, with 14 bases between the two germline ends. The germline V gene has CDR1 SGHKS and CDR2 YYEKEE (reference sequence). CDR3 loop: CASSLVATGVYEQYF. CDR3 DNA sequence: TGTGCCAGCAGCTTGGTGGCCACTGGGGTTTACGAGCAGTACTTC.

This clonotype was recorded at least ten times. This CDR3 reads CASSFGVTRWETQYF. CDR3 nucleotide sequence: TGCGCCAGCAGCTTCGGCGTGACGAGGTGGGAGACCCAGTACTTC. The chain links TRBV5-1 to TRBJ2-5, with D unresolved. V lost 2 bases and J lost 5, with 16 bases in between. This CDR3 comprises 15 residues. Per the germline V gene, CDR1 is SGHRS and CDR2 is YFSETQ.

This clonotype was counted at least ten times. The chain recombines TRBV25-1 with TRBJ2-3; the match to TRBD2 covers 11 bases. Germline lookup yields CDR1 MGHDK and CDR2 SYGVNS. V trimming: 4 bases; J trimming: 0 bases; junction bases outside the gene matches: 3. The CDR3 spans 16 residues. CDR3 protein: CASSGLAGFSTDTQYF. CDR3 coding DNA: TGTGCCAGCAGTGGACTAGCGGGGTTTAGCACAGATACGCAGTATTTT.

V usage is TRBV20-1 and J usage is TRBJ2-2; D gene uncertain. There are 13 residues in the CDR3. Germline V gene lookup returns CDR1 DFQATT and CDR2 SNEGSKA (reference sequence). V lost 0 bases and J lost 7, with 9 bases in between. CDR3 sequence: CSARDRIHGELFF. Written as DNA, the CDR3 is TGCAGTGCTAGAGATCGGATCCACGGGGAGCTGTTTTTT.

The chain uses TRBV5-6 and TRBJ1-2; D gene uncertain. Trimming removed 1 base from V and 8 bases from J, with 12 bases in between. In germline, CDR1 is SGHDT, CDR2 YYEEEE. This CDR3 contains 13 residues. The CDR3 DNA sequence: TGTGCCAGCAGCTTGTTGTCAGGCCGGGGCTACACCTTC. This translates into CASSLLSGRGYTF.

This clonotype was counted ten times or more. The rearrangement uses TRBV4-2 and TRBJ2-5; D is perhaps TRBD2 (6 bases). Trimming shortened V by 1 base and J by 5 bases, and 14 bases separated the two germline ends. Germline loops: CDR1 LGHNA, CDR2 YNFKEQ. CDR3 length equals 15 residues. The CDR3, as DNA: TGTGCCAGCAGCCAAGGAGGAGCGGGCCGGGAGACCCAGTACTTC. Protein: CASSQGGAGRETQYF.

This clonotype was counted ten times or more. The V and J genes are TRBV2 and TRBJ2-5, with unresolved D. This CDR3 has 13 amino acids. Germline CDR1 reads SNHLY; CDR2 reads FYNNEI. Deletions cut 2 bases from V and 1 base from J, with 5 bases between. This CDR3 is CASSEISQETQYF. CDR3 DNA: TGTGCCAGCAGTGAAATCAGCCAAGAGACCCAGTACTTC.

The V gene is TRBV5-5, the J gene TRBJ2-6; 8 bases are a match to TRBD1. Germline CDR1 reads SGHKS; CDR2 reads YYEKEE (reference sequence). The CDR3 runs 17 residues. J gave up 1 base and V 0 bases, and 3 bases lay outside the gene matches. CDR3 in DNA: TGTGCCAGCAGCTTGGTGGACAGGGCTTCTGGGGCCAACGTCCTGACTTTC. As protein: CASSLVDRASGANVLTF.

This clonotype was observed many times. The chain couples TRBV27 to TRBJ2-7; D remains unclear. Germline values: CDR1 MNHEY, CDR2 SMNVEV (reference sequence). The CDR3 sequence is 15 residues long. Trimming removed 6 bases from V and 0 bases from J, with 15 bases in between. CDR3 bases: TGTGCCAGCAGGAGGCAGGCCGATAGCTCCTACGAGCAGTACTTC. Translation gives CASRRQADSSYEQYF.

This clonotype was counted a few times. The chain uses TRBV5-1 and TRBJ1-2, with 7 bases aligning to TRBD1. Looked up from germline, CDR1 is SGHRS and CDR2 is YFSETQ. This CDR3 comprises 16 residues. V was pared by 4 bases and J by 0 bases, with 9 bases of the junction left unmatched. The CDR3 protein is CASSREDRTANYGYTF. CDR3 nucleotides: TGCGCCAGCAGCCGGGAGGACAGGACAGCTAACTATGGCTACACCTTC.

There are many counts of this clonotype. The chain links TRBV2 to TRBJ2-2; 7 bases align to TRBD1. J lost 1 base, V lost 10 bases, and 6 bases had no gene match. CDR3 size: 14 residues. CDR1 is SNHLY, CDR2 FYNNEI, per germline. DNA for the CDR3: TGTGCCACCCAGGACAGGTTGAACACCGGGGAGCTGTTTTTT. This encodes CATQDRLNTGELFF. Full variable domain (remainder filled in from reference TRBV2 and TRBJ2-2): EPEVTQTPSHQVTQMGQEVILRCVPISNHLYFYWYRQILGQKVEFLVSFYNNEISEKSEIFDDQFSVERPDGSNFTLKIRSTKLEDSAMYFCATQDRLNTGELFFGEGSRLTVL.

The genes are TRBV6-5 and TRBJ2-5; TRBD2 matches 8 bases. V lost 7 bases to trimming and J lost 4 bases; unmatched junction nucleotides: 8. The germline V gene has CDR1 MNHEY and CDR2 SVGAGI. This CDR3 spans 14 amino acids. CDR3 nucleotides: TGTGCCAGCACCCCTCGGGGGGGGAGAGAGACCCAGTACTTC. This encodes CASTPRGGRETQYF.

The sample holds many counts of this clonotype. The chain couples TRBV7-2 to TRBJ2-1; D call uncertain. The CDR3 is 12 amino acids. Germline-derived CDR1 and CDR2 are SGHTA and FQGNSA. Trimming cost V 1 base and J 8 bases, with 6 bases left between them. CDR3 nucleotide sequence: TGTGCCAGCAGCTTAGTGGGTTATGAGCAGTTCTTC. It encodes CASSLVGYEQFF.

Regarding this clonotype: Just one base apart from a much larger clone, this may be a read error. The chain combines TRBV12-3 or TRBV12-4 with TRBJ1-4; TRBD1 aligns across 9 bases. V gave up 4 bases and J gave up 4 bases; unmatched junction bases: 10. This CDR3 spans 17 amino acids. CDR3 in amino acids: CASSSCTGGFHNEKLFF. The CDR3 DNA follows: TGTGCCAGCAGTTCATGTACAGGGGGCTTTCATAATGAAAAACTGTTTTTT.

This clonotype occurred many times. The chain joins TRBV7-2 to TRBJ2-3; 8 bases line up with TRBD1. CDR1 and CDR2 from the germline V gene are SGHTA and FQGNSA. Trimming at V came to 5 bases and at J to 4 bases, leaving 8 bases not matched to a gene. The CDR3 has 15 residues. Here the CDR3 DNA reads TGTGCCAGCAGCCTTCGACAGGGGAGAGCAGATACGCAGTATTTT. Translation: CASSLRQGRADTQYF.

This clonotype appeared many times. The chain has TRBV7-9 and TRBJ2-3; unclear D gene. V was pared by 8 bases and J by 0 bases, with 18 bases between. The V gene's germline CDR1 is SEHNR and CDR2 FQNEAQ (reference sequence). CDR3 length: 16 amino acids. The CDR3 region is CASPGGFAVSTDTQYF. In DNA form, the CDR3 reads TGTGCCAGCCCCGGTGGATTTGCGGTTAGCACAGATACGCAGTATTTT. The variable domain in full, with the rest retrieved from reference TRBV7-9 and TRBJ2-3, is DTGVSQNPRHKITKRGQNVTFRCDPISEHNRLYWYRQTLGQGPEFLTYFQNEAQLEKSRLLSDRFSAERPKGSFSTLEIQRTEQGDSAMYLCASPGGFAVSTDTQYFGPGTRLTVL.

This clonotype was seen ten or more times. The chain links TRBV5-1 to TRBJ2-2; a possible D gene is TRBD1 (5 bases). Germline CDR1 reads SGHRS; CDR2 reads YFSETQ. The V end was cut by 4 bases, the J end by 2 bases, with 12 bases between. This CDR3 has 15 amino acids. CDR3 sequence: CASSLTETNTGELFF. CDR3 coding DNA: TGCGCCAGCAGCCTGACAGAGACTAACACCGGGGAGCTGTTTTTT.

The genes are TRBV20-1 and TRBJ2-7; D ambiguous. Germline V gene sequence: CDR1 DFQATT, CDR2 SNEGSKA (reference sequence). The germline V and J ends were trimmed by 4 bases and 2 bases, with 15 bases remaining between them. The CDR3 length is 14 residues. CDR3 in DNA: TGCAGTGCTACCCCGACCGCTCCCCCCTACGAGCAGTACGTC. This encodes CSATPTAPPYEQYV.

This clonotype was counted at least ten times. The chain links TRBV20-1 to TRBJ2-3; 7 positions match TRBD2. The junction had 7 bases not matched to a gene; V was cut back by 1 base and J by 3 bases. The germline gives CDR1 DFQATT, CDR2 SNEGSKA (reference sequence). This CDR3 is 15 amino acids long. The CDR3 bases are TGCAGTGCTAGAGGCCCGACTAGCCAGACAGATACGCAGTATTTT. Residues: CSARGPTSQTDTQYF.

This clonotype was found many times. The rearrangement uses TRBV5-1 and TRBJ2-5, with 7 bases lining up with TRBD1. V trimming: 2 bases; J trimming: 1 base; junction bases outside the gene matches: 2. This CDR3 has 14 residues. The germline V gene has CDR1 SGHRS and CDR2 YFSETQ. CDR3 sequence: CASSFGTVQETQYF. The CDR3 region has the DNA TGCGCCAGCAGCTTCGGGACAGTCCAAGAGACCCAGTACTTC.

This clonotype was seen ten or more times. V is TRBV5-1 and J is TRBJ2-5; D gene uncertain. Germline lookup yields CDR1 SGHRS and CDR2 YFSETQ. V was pared by 0 bases and J by 2 bases, with 8 bases between. The CDR3 consists of 14 residues. The CDR3 loop reads CASSLDAVQETQYF. The CDR3 nucleotides read TGCGCCAGCAGCTTGGACGCAGTACAAGAGACCCAGTACTTC.

This clonotype was found many times. The chain joins TRBV25-1 to TRBJ2-6, with 10 bases that match TRBD1. The trim removed 6 bases at V and 5 bases at J, leaving 7 bases unmatched. Looked up from germline, CDR1 is MGHDK and CDR2 is SYGVNS. The CDR3 extends over 16 amino acids. CDR3 region: CASREDRGRRANVLTF. CDR3 bases: TGTGCCAGCAGGGAAGACAGGGGGCGTAGGGCCAACGTCCTGACTTTC.

The CDR3 DNA follows: TGTGCCAGCAGCTTGGGACTAGCTCTCGAGCAGTACGTC. It translates to CASSLGLALEQYV. This sequence joins TRBV5-6 and TRBJ2-7; 7 bases map to TRBD2. After removal of 0 bases from V and 6 bases from J, the junction contained 3 bases not matched to a gene. CDR3 length: 13 amino acids. In germline, CDR1 is SGHDT, CDR2 YYEEEE.

The chain uses TRBV11-2 and TRBJ2-5; 7 nucleotides agree with TRBD1. The germline V gene has CDR1 SGHAT and CDR2 FQNNGV. V shed 5 bases and J 5 bases; nucleotides not matched to a gene: 11. This CDR3 is 15 amino acids long. For the CDR3, the DNA is TGTGCCAGCAGCCTTTACAGGGGTCTGTCGGAGACCCAGTACTTC. Translating it yields CASSLYRGLSETQYF.

This clonotype was counted only a few times. This rearrangement joins TRBV4-2 to TRBJ1-2; 7 nucleotides align to TRBD1. There are 19 residues in the CDR3. In germline, CDR1 is LGHNA, CDR2 YNFKEQ. V shed 0 bases and J 3 bases; nucleotides not matched to a gene: 16. CDR3 DNA sequence: TGTGCCAGCAGCCAAGAAGGCGGGTCAGGGGGTTCGGGGGACTATGGCTACACCTTC. This translates into CASSQEGGSGGSGDYGYTF.

This clonotype was detected ten times or more. This rearrangement joins TRBV10-2 to TRBJ2-7, with 7 bases fitting TRBD1. J was trimmed by 1 base and V by 4 bases; bases with no gene match: 4. CDR1 WSHSY and CDR2 SAAADI come from the germline V gene. This CDR3 comprises 14 residues. CDR3 sequence reads: CASSVDRVSYEQYF. Here the CDR3 DNA reads TGCGCCAGCAGTGTCGACAGGGTGTCCTACGAGCAGTACTTC.

This clonotype was found many times. V gene TRBV29-1 combines with J gene TRBJ2-7; D is undetermined. The ends were cut back, 7 bases at V and 3 bases at J, with 10 bases in the middle. The CDR3 length is 11 residues. Germline V gene lookup returns CDR1 SQVTM and CDR2 ANQGSEA. The chain's CDR3 is CSGPRYYEQYV. The CDR3 nucleotides are TGCAGCGGCCCACGTTACTACGAGCAGTACGTC.